This T cell receptor (beta chain) was captured in a study of blood T cell repertoires in COVID-19 (dated by TCRdb to 2020 to 2022). Looking at the study overall: Samples covering the acute and convalescent phases of COVID-19 were provided by collaborators in the United States, Italy and Spain. The material from the prospective study consisted of cDNA or gDNA derived from T cells, B-cell-depleted T cells, or PBMCs. Deeply sampled blood TCRbeta repertoires from subjects exposed to, actively infected with, or recovered from COVID-19 were included in the dataset. The repertoires were released in a freely available public database intended as a resource for research on the immune response to SARS-CoV-2. The samples were drawn from the first 160 participants of the ongoing ImmuneRACE study and from some 1,300 subjects provided by 6 global collaborators. Nearly every sample came with metadata listing a de-identified subject ID, COVID-19 status, age in years and sex. Where available, HLA class I and class II types were obtained from metadata supplied by the sample provider rather than from assay-based typing.

TCRbeta CDR3 regions were amplified from genomic DNA using the immunoSEQ Assay, a bias-controlled multiplex PCR. The authors' pipeline ran thus. Within the assay, amplification of reference gene primers was used to estimate how many nucleated cells each sample contained. To quantify the absolute abundance of each unique TCRbeta CDR3 rearrangement, sequence reads were collapsed and filtered. For each sample, productive Simpson clonality was calculated as the square root of Simpson's diversity index over productive rearrangements. TCRdb re-hosts the immuneACCESS table, in-frame sequences only. Its copies lack some clones; in the studies checked, an unresolved V gene accounts for under half of them, and the cause for the rest is not known. The D gene and trimming were derived from the DNA, and the V and J assignments and clone size from that table. Counted in this sample were about 60,000 clones; approximately 77% of them appeared once. Jointly, the top ten make up around 4.4% of the sample.

As regards this clone: No cognate antigen has been identified for it. No quality values exist for individual bases; no much larger clone is one base distant.

At one collaborating source in Seattle, patients were enrolled during active infection and were followed longitudinally through the course of disease. The collaborating institutions used their own protocols to collect whole blood in K2EDTA tubes. Collaborator samples were shipped for TCRbeta analysis as frozen whole blood, isolated PBMCs, or DNA extracted from either sample type. Points the paper makes about the study in general: The amount of clinical and demographic metadata varied by source and participant and was provided uncurated.

The germline V gene (reference sequence) sets CDR1 to PRHDT and CDR2 to FYEKMQ. V is pruned by 2 bases and J by 4 bases, leaving 1 base of the junction without a gene match. From cysteine to phenylalanine, the CDR3 is 13 amino acids long. This entry keeps only the CDR3 DNA: 39 bases, framed from base 1. The source of this sequence is a woman in her seventies with COVID-19, enrolled during active disease. Sequencing was carried out using peripheral blood. The chain couples TRBV13 to TRBJ2-5, with 7 middle bases fitting TRBD2. The nucleotides read TGTGCCAGCAGCTTATGGGAGGGAGAGACCCAGTACTTC. Its protein is CASSLWEGETQYF.